This record concerns one T cell receptor (beta chain) sequence. The sample comes from a study of blood T cell repertoires in COVID-19. TCRdb's copy holds only in-frame clones and misses some; the assay was immunoSEQ multiplex PCR. Of 200,000 to 250,000 clones in the sample, more than 65% were seen once. This CDR3 has 14 amino acids. The V gene lost 5 bases and the J gene lost 6 bases, with 14 bases spanning the gap. The germline V gene has CDR1 MNHNY and CDR2 SVGAGI (reference sequence). The chain combines TRBV6-6 with TRBJ2-1; the D gene is possibly TRBD1 (6 bases). The origin of this receptor is a human donor in a cohort sampled during active COVID-19. The sample comprised peripheral blood. The CDR3 DNA is TGTGCCAGCAGTCCCTCCGGGACACTCAATGAGCAGTTCTTC. As protein: CASSPSGTLNEQFF.